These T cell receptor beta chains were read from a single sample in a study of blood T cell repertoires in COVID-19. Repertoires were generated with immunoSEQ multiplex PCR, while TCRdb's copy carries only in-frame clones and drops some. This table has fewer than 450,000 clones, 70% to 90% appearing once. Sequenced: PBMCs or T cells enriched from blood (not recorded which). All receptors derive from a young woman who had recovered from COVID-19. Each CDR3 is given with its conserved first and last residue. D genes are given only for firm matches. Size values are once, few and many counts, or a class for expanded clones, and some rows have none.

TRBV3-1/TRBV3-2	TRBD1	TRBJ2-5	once	CASSQEGLGRGQAKETQYF	TGTGCCAGCAGCCAAGAGGGGCTTGGAAGGGGACAGGCCAAAGAGACCCAGTACTTC
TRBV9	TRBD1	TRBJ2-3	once	CASSVGDRTHPSTDTQYF	TGTGCCAGCAGCGTGGGGGACAGGACTCACCCTAGCACAGATACGCAGTATTTT
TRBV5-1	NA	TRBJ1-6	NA	CASSPAGTVPDSPLHF	TGCGCCAGCAGTCCGGCCGGGACTGTCCCCGATTCACCCCTCCACTTT
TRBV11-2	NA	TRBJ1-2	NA	CASSRRGSTNYGYTF	TGTGCCAGCAGCCGCCGGGGTTCGACGAACTATGGCTACACCTTC
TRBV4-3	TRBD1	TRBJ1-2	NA	CASSQGRTGEGYGYTF	TGCGCCAGCAGCCAAGGAAGAACAGGGGAAGGCTATGGCTACACCTTC
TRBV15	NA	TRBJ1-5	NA	CATSRDTGEHQPQHF	TGTGCCACCAGCAGAGATACGGGGGAACATCAGCCCCAGCATTTT
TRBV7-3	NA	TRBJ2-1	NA	CASSLYSHNEQFF	TGTGCCAGCAGCTTATATAGCCACAATGAGCAGTTCTTC
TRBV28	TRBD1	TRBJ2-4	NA	CASSVDRETSKNIQYF	TGTGCCAGCAGCGTGGACAGGGAGACGTCCAAAAACATTCAGTACTTC
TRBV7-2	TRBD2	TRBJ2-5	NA	CASSLGGGAAKTQYF	TGTGCCAGCAGCTTAGGCGGGGGGGCCGCGAAGACCCAGTACTTC
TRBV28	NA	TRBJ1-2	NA	CASSGGGHGYTF	TGTGCCAGCAGTGGGGGCGGGCATGGCTACACCTTC
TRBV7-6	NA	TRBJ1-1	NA	CASSLAAGADTEAFF	TGTGCCAGCAGCTTAGCGGCAGGGGCGGACACTGAAGCTTTCTTT